This passage covers 5 T cell receptor beta chains from one sample sequenced in a study of blood T cell repertoires in COVID-19 (TCRdb year 2020). Libraries were made using the immunoSEQ multiplex PCR assay. The source is immuneACCESS, and TCRdb retained only in-frame sequences with V and J called. Part of the clones is not carried over; for the studies checked, unresolved V genes explain less than half of this, and the remainder is unexplained. This sample has roughly 110,000 clones in its table, and 80% to 85% of those were observed once. The top ten clones comprise 0.65% to 0.9% of the sample. The sample comprised peripheral blood. The receptors shown here come from a woman in her 70s with acute or convalescent COVID-19.

This sequence joins TRBV12-3 or TRBV12-4 and TRBJ2-3; tentative D call: TRBD2 (5 bases). Trimming removed 2 bases from V and 6 bases from J, with 6 bases in between. This CDR3 region has 12 residues. In DNA form, the CDR3 reads TGTGCCAGCAGTTTACGGGGTGATACGCAGTATTTT. Translating it yields CASSLRGDTQYF.

This chain connects TRBV19 to TRBJ2-3; D is ambiguous. Trimming pared 0 bases from V and 0 bases from J, leaving 7 bases between. This CDR3 has 15 residues. Looked up from germline, CDR1 is LNHDA and CDR2 is SQIVND (reference sequence). CDR3 in DNA: TGTGCCAGTAGTATAGAGGCGAGGAGCACAGATACGCAGTATTTT. Translation gives CASSIEARSTDTQYF.

This chain links TRBV11-3 with TRBJ2-1, with 14 bases identical to TRBD2. Per germline, CDR1 SGHNT and CDR2 YENEEA. V lost 5 bases, J lost 7 bases, and 4 bases stayed unmatched. This CDR3 comprises 15 residues. This chain's CDR3 is CASSPGLAGANEQFF. The CDR3 DNA follows: TGTGCCAGCAGCCCGGGACTAGCGGGAGCAAATGAGCAGTTCTTC.

The chain couples TRBV5-6 to TRBJ1-1, with unresolved D. The CDR3 totals 13 residues. With 0 bases removed from V and 3 bases from J, the gap between germline ends came to 6 bases. Germline V gene lookup returns CDR1 SGHDT and CDR2 YYEEEE. The CDR3 DNA follows: TGTGCCAGCAGCTTGGGACGGGACACTGAAGCTTTCTTT. It is translated as CASSLGRDTEAFF.

This clone was seen more than once but under ten times. This chain joins TRBV2 and TRBJ1-1; D is perhaps TRBD1 (6 bases). V lost 4 bases and J lost 3, with 12 bases in between. The germline V gene has CDR1 SNHLY and CDR2 FYNNEI. The CDR3 loop spans 14 amino acids. This CDR3 is CASSGGGRDTEAFF. Here the CDR3 DNA reads TGTGCCAGCAGTGGAGGGGGGAGGGACACTGAAGCTTTCTTT.